The clone carrying this T cell receptor beta chain was recorded once. The antigen is not known. This record belongs to a study of OX40 agonist ivuxolimab in advanced cancers. Study in general: The drug used for patients, ivuxolimab, was an agonistic anti-OX40 (CD134) antibody.

Some clones are missing from TCRdb's copy, which holds only in-frame ones; the method was immunoSEQ multiplex PCR. This sample has some 86,000 clones, with roughly 94% found just once. Study results and caveats: Researchers report that CD8+ T cells had, on average, more expanded clones than CD4+.

CDR3 length: 15 residues. Germline V gene sequence: CDR1 LNHDA, CDR2 SQIVND (reference sequence). V shed 3 bases and J 4 bases; nucleotides not matched to a gene: 8. The receptor was isolated from an adult with an advanced solid tumor such as melanoma, head and neck, liver or kidney cancer. The chain uses TRBV19 and TRBJ1-1, with TRBD1 matching 7 bases. The sample in question was CD4+ or CD8+ T cells sorted from blood, obtained in a trial of the OX40 agonist ivuxolimab. The CDR3 DNA reads as TGTGCCAGTAGTATGGGACCCAGGGGGAGCACTGAAGCTTTCTTT. This codes for CASSMGPRGSTEAFF.